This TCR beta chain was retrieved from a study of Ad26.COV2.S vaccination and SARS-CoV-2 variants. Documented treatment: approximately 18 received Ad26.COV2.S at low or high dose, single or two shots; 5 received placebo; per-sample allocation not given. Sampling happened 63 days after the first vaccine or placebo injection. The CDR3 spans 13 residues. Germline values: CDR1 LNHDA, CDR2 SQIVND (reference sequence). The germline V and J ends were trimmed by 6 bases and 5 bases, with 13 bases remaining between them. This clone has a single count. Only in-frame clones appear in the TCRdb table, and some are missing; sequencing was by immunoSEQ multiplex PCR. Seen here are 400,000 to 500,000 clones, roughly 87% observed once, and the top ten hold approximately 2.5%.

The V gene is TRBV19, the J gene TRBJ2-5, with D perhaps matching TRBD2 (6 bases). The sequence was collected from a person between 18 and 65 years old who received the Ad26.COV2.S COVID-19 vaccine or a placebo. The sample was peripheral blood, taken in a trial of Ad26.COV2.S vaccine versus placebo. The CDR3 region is CASSITSFETQYF. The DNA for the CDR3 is TGTGCCAGTAGCATCACTAGCTTCGAGACCCAGTACTTC.